The following is a T cell receptor beta chain sequence with its context. Its antigen is unknown. Qualities for individual bases were not recorded, and no much larger clone is one base off. The CDR3 spans 14 residues, from the cysteine through the phenylalanine. The CDR3 DNA has 42 bases and is translated from base 1. Clipping removes 6 bases from V and 7 bases from J, with 7 as the unmatched junction base count. The CDR1 and CDR2 encoded by the germline V gene (reference sequence) are LNHDA and SQIVND. Each collaborating institution followed its own protocols to collect whole blood in K2EDTA tubes. For TCRbeta analysis, collaborators shipped samples in one of three forms: frozen whole blood, isolated PBMCs, or DNA extracted from either of those sample types. TCRbeta CDR3 regions were amplified from genomic DNA using the immunoSEQ Assay, a bias-controlled multiplex PCR. The paper's data handling went like this. The number of nucleated cells in each sample was estimated from the amplification of reference gene primers within the assay. To quantify the absolute abundance of each unique TCRbeta CDR3 rearrangement, sequence reads were collapsed and filtered. For each sample, productive Simpson clonality was calculated as the square root of Simpson's diversity index over productive rearrangements. TCRdb mirrors the immuneACCESS table, restricted to in-frame sequences. Some clones are absent from its copies; in checked studies, under half trace to an unresolved V gene, and the reason for the others is unknown. V and J calls and clone size are copied from that table; D and trimming were computed from the DNA. In this sample the table shows 60,000 to 90,000 clones, around 80% of which occur a single time. Of the sample, approximately 5.8% is held by the ten largest clones.

These data originate in a study of blood T cell repertoires in COVID-19 (dated by TCRdb to about 2020). With respect to the entire study: Samples covering the acute and convalescent phases of COVID-19 were provided by collaborators in the United States, Italy and Spain. The repertoires were released in a freely available public database intended as a resource for research on the immune response to SARS-CoV-2. The prospective study material was composed of cDNA or gDNA derived from T cells, B-cell-depleted T cells, or PBMCs. Nearly every sample came with metadata listing a de-identified subject ID, COVID-19 status, age in years and sex. The samples were drawn from the first 160 participants of the ongoing ImmuneRACE study and from 1,254 subjects provided by 6 global collaborators. Deeply sampled blood TCRbeta repertoires from subjects exposed to, actively infected with, or recovered from COVID-19 were included in the dataset. HLA class I and class II types, where available, came from metadata supplied by the sample provider rather than from assay-based typing.

The investigation overall reported the following: Clinical and demographic metadata were provided uncurated, with the amount varying by source and participant.

The chain joins TRBV19 to TRBJ2-2, with 8 bases aligning to TRBD1. This clonotype was sampled from a man aged 60 to 75 with active or convalescent COVID-19. Sequencing used peripheral blood. The CDR3 region: CASRRTGLGGELFF. In nucleotides, the sequence is TGTGCCAGTAGGAGGACAGGGTTGGGCGGGGAGCTGTTTTTT.